Detailed here is one T cell receptor beta chain. The CDR3 loop spans 15 amino acids. The germline V gene encodes CDR1 SGHTA and CDR2 FQGNSA. V was pared by 5 bases and J by 4 bases, with 7 bases of the junction left unmatched. PCR involved 60 Vbeta and 13 Jbeta primers. Generated by immunoSEQ multiplex PCR, the TCRdb table keeps only in-frame clones and is missing some. The table lists approximately 69,000 clones, around 76% of them singletons. The data are from a study of cytomegalovirus exposure and HLA in healthy donors. Sequencing used PBMCs. The rearrangement joins TRBV7-2 to TRBJ2-1; 8 nucleotides line up with TRBD1. This receptor was identified in a man between 18 and 35 years old in good health and CMV-seronegative. The CDR3, as DNA: TGTGCCAGCAGCACCGGGACAGGTGATTACAATGAGCAGTTCTTC. Residues: CASSTGTGDYNEQFF.